The 2 T cell receptor beta chains reported below all come from one sample, sequenced in a study of a mutant IDH1 vaccine in newly diagnosed glioma. No antigen is known for these receptors. Time point indicated: week 23, last vaccination. Topical imiquimod was applied with each vaccine dose, which held 300 ug of mutant IDH1 20-mer peptide. The repertoire was sequenced with immunoSEQ multiplex PCR; TCRdb's copy has only in-frame clones and lacks some. The repertoire holds around 60,000 clones, with roughly 84% as singletons. The source was PBMCs, collected from a glioma patient whose treatment included an IDH1 peptide vaccine. These receptors came from a man younger than 40 with glioma.

V gene TRBV5-4 combines with J gene TRBJ1-2; 8 bases line up with TRBD1. Germline V CDR1 and CDR2: SGHNT, YYREEE (reference sequence). The CDR3 runs 15 residues. The V gene end was trimmed by 7 bases and the J gene end by 7 bases; junction bases not matched to a gene: 15. This CDR3 is CASGPPLGQGRGYTF. CDR3 DNA sequence: TGTGCCAGCGGCCCCCCCTTAGGACAGGGTCGTGGCTACACCTTC.

The genes are TRBV30 and TRBJ2-6; maybe TRBD1 (6 bases). Germline V CDR1 and CDR2: GTSNPN, SVGIG (reference sequence). V lost 7 bases, J lost 4 bases, and 20 bases lay in between. CDR3 length: 16 amino acids. The CDR3 protein is CAYKQGSVLGANVLTF. The CDR3 DNA is TGTGCCTATAAACAGGGCAGCGTTCTAGGGGCCAACGTCCTGACTTTC.